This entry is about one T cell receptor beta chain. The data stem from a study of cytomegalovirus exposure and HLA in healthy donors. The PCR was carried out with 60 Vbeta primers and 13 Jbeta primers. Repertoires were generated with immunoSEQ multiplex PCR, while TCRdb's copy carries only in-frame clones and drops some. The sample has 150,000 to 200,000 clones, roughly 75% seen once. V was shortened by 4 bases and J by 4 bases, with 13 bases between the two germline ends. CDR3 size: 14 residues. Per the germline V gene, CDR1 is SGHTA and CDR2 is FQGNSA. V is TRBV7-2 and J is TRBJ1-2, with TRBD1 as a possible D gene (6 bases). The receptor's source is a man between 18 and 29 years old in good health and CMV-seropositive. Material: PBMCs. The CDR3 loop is CASSSTGSGYGYTF. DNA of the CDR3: TGTGCCAGCAGCTCAACAGGGTCTGGCTATGGCTACACCTTC.